The clone carrying this T cell receptor (beta chain) has a handful of counts. What it recognizes is unknown. The V gene lost 5 bases and the J gene lost 5 bases, with 15 bases spanning the gap. The germline CDR1 and CDR2 sequences are SGHVS and FQNEAQ. The CDR3 sequence is 14 residues long. This entry is derived from a study of T cell repertoires in cytomegalovirus infection. Background on the study: CMV infection plus the matching HLA type was flagged by public TCR beta signatures.

The study's findings and limits: Predominance within the ex vivo response was attributable to HLA-C-restricted CMV-specific TCR beta clonotypes.

TCRdb called the reads again in MiXCR, with one record for every CDR3 protein. The table has some 680,000 distinct CDR3 sequences, roughly 35% seen once. The chain is built from TRBV7-8 and TRBJ2-5; D is ambiguous. The TCR sequence derives from a human donor in good health (CMV status not recorded). Some clones in this sample may be carry-over from other donors' samples. Sequencing was done on a sample of PBMCs. The CDR3 DNA follows: TGTGCCAGCAGCCCGTTAGGAACCCGGGAGACCCAGTACTTC. Protein product: CASSPLGTRETQYF.